The clone carrying this T cell receptor beta chain was counted only a few times. Its antigen remains unidentified. The data were obtained in a study of beta chain features in type 1 diabetes. Across the study: Cell yields, gender and age were similar in healthy donors and patients. Sorted cells numbering under 140,000,000 were examined across all samples.

The study reverse transcribed the entire isolated RNA, so it sequenced expressed TCRB transcripts. The method was immunoSEQ multiplex PCR; TCRdb's version includes in-frame clones alone and lacks a portion of them. The sample has fewer than 350,000 clones, 14% to 15% seen once. Study-level results: There was a possibility that cDNA sequencing over-represented cells with high TCR expression. Within each of all four CD4+ subsets, Type 1 diabetes patients had TCRB CDR3s that were moderately but significantly shorter. Relative to healthy donors, patients appeared to have naive, central memory and Treg TCRB repertoires that were more similar.

The sequencing input was naive CD4+ T cells from blood. This TCR was recovered from a man aged 18-30 years with type 1 diabetes.

DNA for the CDR3: TGCGCCAGCAGCTTGGCTAGCGGGACCCAAGAGACCCAGTACTTC. Translating gives CASSLASGTQETQYF. The rearrangement uses TRBV5-1 and TRBJ2-5, with 9 bases fitting TRBD2. Germline CDR1 reads SGHRS; CDR2 reads YFSETQ. Unmatched junction bases numbered 1, after V lost 0 bases and J lost 1 base. The CDR3 consists of 15 residues.